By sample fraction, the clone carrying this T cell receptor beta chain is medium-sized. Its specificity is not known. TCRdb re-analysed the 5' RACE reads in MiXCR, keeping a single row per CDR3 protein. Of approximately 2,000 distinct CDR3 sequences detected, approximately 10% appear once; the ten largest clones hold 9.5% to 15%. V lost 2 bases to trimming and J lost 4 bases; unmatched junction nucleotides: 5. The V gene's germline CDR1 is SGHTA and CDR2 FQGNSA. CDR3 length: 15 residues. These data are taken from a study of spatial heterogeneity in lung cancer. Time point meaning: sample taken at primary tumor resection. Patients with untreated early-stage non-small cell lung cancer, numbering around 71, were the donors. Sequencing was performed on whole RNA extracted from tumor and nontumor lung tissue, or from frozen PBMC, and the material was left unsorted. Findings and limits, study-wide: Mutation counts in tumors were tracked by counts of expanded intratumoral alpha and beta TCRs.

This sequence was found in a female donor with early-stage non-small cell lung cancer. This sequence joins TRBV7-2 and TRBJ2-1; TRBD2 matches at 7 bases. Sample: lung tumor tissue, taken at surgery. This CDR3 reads CASSLRGTNYNEQFF. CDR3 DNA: TGTGCCAGCAGCTTACGAGGGACTAATTACAATGAGCAGTTCTTC.